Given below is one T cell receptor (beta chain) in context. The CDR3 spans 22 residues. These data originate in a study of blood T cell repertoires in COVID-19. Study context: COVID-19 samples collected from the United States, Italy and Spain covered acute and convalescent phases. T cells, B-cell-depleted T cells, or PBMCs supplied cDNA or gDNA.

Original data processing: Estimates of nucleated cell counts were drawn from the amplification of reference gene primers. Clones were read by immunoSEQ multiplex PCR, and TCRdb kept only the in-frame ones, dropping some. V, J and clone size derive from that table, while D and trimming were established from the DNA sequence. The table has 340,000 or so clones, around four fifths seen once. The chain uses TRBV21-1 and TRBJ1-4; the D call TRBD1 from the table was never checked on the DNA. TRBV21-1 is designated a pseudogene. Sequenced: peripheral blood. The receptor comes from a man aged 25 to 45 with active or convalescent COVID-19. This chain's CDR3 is CASSKAGKRTGCLHYKGEKLFF. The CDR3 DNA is TGTGCCAGCAGCAAAGCGGGAAAGAGAACAGGGTGCCTACACTACAAAGGGGAAAAACTGTTTTTT.